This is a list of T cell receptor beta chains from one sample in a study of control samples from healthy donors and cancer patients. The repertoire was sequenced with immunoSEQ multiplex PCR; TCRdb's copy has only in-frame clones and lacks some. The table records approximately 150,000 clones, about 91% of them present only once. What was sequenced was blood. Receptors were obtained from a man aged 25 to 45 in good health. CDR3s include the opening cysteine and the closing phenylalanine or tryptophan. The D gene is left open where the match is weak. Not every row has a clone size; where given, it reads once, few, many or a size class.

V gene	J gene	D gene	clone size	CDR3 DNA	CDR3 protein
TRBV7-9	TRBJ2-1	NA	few	TGTGCCAGCAGCTTGTGGGGTTCGAGCTCCTACAATGAGCAGTTCTTC	CASSLWGSSSYNEQFF
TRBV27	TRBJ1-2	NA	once	TGTGCCAGCAGTTTTGGGGGGGACTACACCTTC	CASSFGGDYTF
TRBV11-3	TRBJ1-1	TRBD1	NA	TGTGCCAGCAGCTTTACAGGGGCTGAAGCTTTCTTT	CASSFTGAEAFF
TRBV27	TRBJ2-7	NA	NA	TGTGCCAGCAGTTTATCTCCAGCGGGGTACTTC	CASSLSPAGYF
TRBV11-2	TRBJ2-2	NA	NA	TGTGCCAGCAGCCAGGACTGGGGCACCGGGGAGCTGTTTTTT	CASSQDWGTGELFF
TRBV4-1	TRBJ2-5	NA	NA	TGCGCCAGCAGCCCAACAGCAATGGGGGAGGAGACCCAGTACTTC	CASSPTAMGEETQYF
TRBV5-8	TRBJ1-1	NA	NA	TGTGCCAGCAGCCCGGACAGTCGGACTGAAGCTTTCTTT	CASSPDSRTEAFF
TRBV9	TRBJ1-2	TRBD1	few	TGTGCCAGCAGCAGGACAGGGGGCGATAACTATGGCTACACCTTC	CASSRTGGDNYGYTF
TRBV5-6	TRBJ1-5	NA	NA	TGTGCCAGCAGCCCGGGACCGTCCAATCAGCCCCAGCATTTT	CASSPGPSNQPQHF
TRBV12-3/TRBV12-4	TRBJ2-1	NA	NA	TGTGCCAGCAGGGGGACCCCTGGGAATGAGCAGTTCTTC	CASRGTPGNEQFF
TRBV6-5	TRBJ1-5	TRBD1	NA	TGTGCCACAAGTGGACAGGGGGCGATTCAGCCCCAGCATTTT	CATSGQGAIQPQHF
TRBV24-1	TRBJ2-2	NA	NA	TGTGCCACCAGTGACAACTATCAGGTCACCGGGGAGCTGTTTTTT	CATSDNYQVTGELFF
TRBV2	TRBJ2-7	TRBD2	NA	TGTGCCAGCCGTTATTCGGGGGGGCCTTCCTACGAGCAGTACTTC	CASRYSGGPSYEQYF
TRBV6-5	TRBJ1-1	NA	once	TGTGCCAGCAGTTTATTCTCCAGGATAGGAGCTGAAGCTTTCTTT	CASSLFSRIGAEAFF
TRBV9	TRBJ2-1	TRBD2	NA	TGTGCCAGCAGCGTAGATAGCGGGAACTACAATGAGCAGTTCTTC	CASSVDSGNYNEQFF
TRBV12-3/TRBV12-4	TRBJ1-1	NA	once	TGTGCCAGCAGTTTAAGCGACGGCACTGAAGCTTTCTTT	CASSLSDGTEAFF
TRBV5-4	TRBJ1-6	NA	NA	TGTGCCAGCAGCTTCGGGGGATTGGATAATTCACCCCTCCACTTT	CASSFGGLDNSPLHF
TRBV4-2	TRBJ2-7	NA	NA	TGTGCCAGCAGCCCCTCCGAGCGCTTGAACGAGCAGTACTTC	CASSPSERLNEQYF
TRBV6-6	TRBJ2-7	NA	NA	TGTGCCAGCAGTCAGGACGTCTGGGTCGAGCAGTACTTC	CASSQDVWVEQYF
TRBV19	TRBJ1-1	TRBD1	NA	TGTGCCAGTAGTTCTTTCCTGACAGGGGACACTGAAGCTTTCTTT	CASSSFLTGDTEAFF
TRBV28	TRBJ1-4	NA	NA	TGTGCCAGCAGTTCCCTGCTCGGGGGCGGACCATCCTCAACTAATGAAAAACTGTTTTTT	CASSSLLGGGPSSTNEKLFF
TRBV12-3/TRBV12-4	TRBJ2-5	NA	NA	TGTGCCAGCAGGCCGGGACAAAAAGAGACCCAGTACTTC	CASRPGQKETQYF
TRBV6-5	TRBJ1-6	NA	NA	TGTGCCAGCAGGGGGCGGAATAATTCACCCCTCCACTTT	CASRGRNNSPLHF
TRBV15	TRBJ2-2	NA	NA	TGTGCCACCAGTGGGACCGGGGAGCTGTTTTTT	CATSGTGELFF
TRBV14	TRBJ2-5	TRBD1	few	TGTGCCAGCAGCCAGGACAGGGAATGGGAGACCCAGTACTTC	CASSQDREWETQYF
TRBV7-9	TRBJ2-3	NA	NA	TGTGCCAGCAGCTTAGGCCAGTACACAGATACGCAGTATTTT	CASSLGQYTDTQYF
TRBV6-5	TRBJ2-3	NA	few	TGTGCCAGCAGGATGACTTATACTAGCACAGATACGCAGTATTTT	CASRMTYTSTDTQYF